This T cell receptor (beta chain) was recorded in a study of blood T cell repertoires in COVID-19. Study as a whole: Sites across the United States, Italy and Spain contributed samples from acute and convalescent COVID-19. Nucleic acid was either cDNA or gDNA, and it came from T cells, B-cell-depleted T cells, or PBMCs.

Authors' data handling: Using reference gene primer amplification, nucleated cell counts were estimated. The assay was immunoSEQ multiplex PCR, and TCRdb's table has in-frame clones only and misses some. The V and J calls and the clone size are those of that table, but D and trimming were determined from the DNA. The sample includes about 40,000 clones, roughly 84% of them seen just once. CDR1 and CDR2 (germline): SGHTA, FQGNSA. This CDR3 spans 17 amino acids. V lost 4 bases, J lost 2 bases, and 10 bases stayed unmatched. What was sequenced was peripheral blood. This rearrangement joins TRBV7-2 to TRBJ1-5; 8 bases align to TRBD1. The receptor's source is a human donor in a cohort sampled during active COVID-19. In DNA form, the CDR3 reads TGTGCCAGCAGCTCCGGCCCCGGACAGGGACGCAATCAGCCCCAGCATTTT. It encodes CASSSGPGQGRNQPQHF.